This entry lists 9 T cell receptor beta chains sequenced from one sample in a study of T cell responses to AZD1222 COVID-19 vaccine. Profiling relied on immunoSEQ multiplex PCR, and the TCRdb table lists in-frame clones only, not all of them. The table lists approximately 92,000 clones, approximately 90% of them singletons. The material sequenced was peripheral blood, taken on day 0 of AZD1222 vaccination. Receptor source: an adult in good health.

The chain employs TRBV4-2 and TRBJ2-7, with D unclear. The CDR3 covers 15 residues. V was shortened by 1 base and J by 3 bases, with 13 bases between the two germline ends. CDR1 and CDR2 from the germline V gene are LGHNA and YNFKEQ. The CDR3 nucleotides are TGTGCCAGCAGCCAAGGATCGGGCCAGAGCTACGAGCAGTACTTC. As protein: CASSQGSGQSYEQYF.

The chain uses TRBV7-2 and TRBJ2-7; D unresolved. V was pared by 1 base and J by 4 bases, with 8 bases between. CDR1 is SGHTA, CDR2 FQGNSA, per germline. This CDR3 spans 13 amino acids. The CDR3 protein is CASSLGGRYEQYF. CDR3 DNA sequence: TGTGCCAGCAGCTTAGGTGGCAGATACGAGCAGTACTTC. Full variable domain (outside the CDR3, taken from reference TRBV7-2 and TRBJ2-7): GAGVSQSPSNKVTEKGKDVELRCDPISGHTALYWYRQSLGQGLEFLIYFQGNSAPDKSGLPSDRFSAERTGGSVSTLTIQRTQQEDSAVYLCASSLGGRYEQYFGPGTRLTVT.

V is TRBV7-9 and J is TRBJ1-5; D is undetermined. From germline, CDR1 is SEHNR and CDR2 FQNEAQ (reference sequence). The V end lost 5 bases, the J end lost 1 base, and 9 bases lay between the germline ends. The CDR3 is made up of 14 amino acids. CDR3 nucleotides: TGTGCCAGCAGCCGGCATGCAAGCAATCAGCCCCAGCATTTT. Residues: CASSRHASNQPQHF.

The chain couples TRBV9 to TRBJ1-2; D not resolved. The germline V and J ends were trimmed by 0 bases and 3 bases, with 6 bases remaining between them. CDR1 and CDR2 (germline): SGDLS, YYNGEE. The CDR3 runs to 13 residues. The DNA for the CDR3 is TGTGCCAGCAGCGTAGACGGAGACTATGGCTACACCTTC. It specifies CASSVDGDYGYTF.

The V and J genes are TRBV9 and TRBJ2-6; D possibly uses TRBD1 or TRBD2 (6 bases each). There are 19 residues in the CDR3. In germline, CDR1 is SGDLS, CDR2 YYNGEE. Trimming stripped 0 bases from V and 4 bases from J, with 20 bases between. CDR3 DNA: TGTGCCAGCAGCGTAGCTACTAGGGGGAGGCAGGAGGGGGCCAACGTCCTGACTTTC. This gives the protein CASSVATRGRQEGANVLTF.

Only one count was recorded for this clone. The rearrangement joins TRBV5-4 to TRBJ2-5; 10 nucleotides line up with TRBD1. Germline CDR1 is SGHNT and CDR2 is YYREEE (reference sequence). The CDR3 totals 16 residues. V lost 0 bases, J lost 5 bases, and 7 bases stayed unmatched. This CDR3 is CASSLARTGGSETQYF. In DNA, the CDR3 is TGTGCCAGCAGCTTGGCCCGGACAGGGGGATCGGAGACCCAGTACTTC. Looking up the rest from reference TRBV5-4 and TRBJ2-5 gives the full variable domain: ETGVTQSPTHLIKTRGQQVTLRCSSQSGHNTVSWYQQALGQGPQFIFQYYREEENGRGNFPPRFSGLQFPNYSSELNVNALELDDSALYLCASSLARTGGSETQYFGPGTRLLVL.

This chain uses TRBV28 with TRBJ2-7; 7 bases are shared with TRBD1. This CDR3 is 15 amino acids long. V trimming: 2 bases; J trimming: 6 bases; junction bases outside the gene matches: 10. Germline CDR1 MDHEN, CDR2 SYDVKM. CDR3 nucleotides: TGTGCCAGCAGTTTAGGTGGCTCCCAGGGGGTCGAGCAGTACTTC. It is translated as CASSLGGSQGVEQYF.

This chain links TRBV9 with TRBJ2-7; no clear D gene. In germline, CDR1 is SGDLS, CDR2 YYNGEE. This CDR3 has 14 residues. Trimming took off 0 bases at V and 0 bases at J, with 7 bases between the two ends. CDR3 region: CASSVDDLSYEQYF. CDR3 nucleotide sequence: TGTGCCAGCAGCGTAGATGACCTCTCCTACGAGCAGTACTTC.

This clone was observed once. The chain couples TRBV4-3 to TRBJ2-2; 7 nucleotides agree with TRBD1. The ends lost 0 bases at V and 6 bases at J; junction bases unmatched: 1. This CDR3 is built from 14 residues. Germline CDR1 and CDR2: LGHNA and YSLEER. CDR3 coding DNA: TGCGCCAGCAGCCAAGAGGGGACAGCCGGGGAGCTGTTTTTT. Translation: CASSQEGTAGELFF.